What follows are 26 T cell receptor beta chains derived from one specimen sequenced in a study of T cells in Graves' hyperthyroidism and ophthalmopathy (dated by TCRdb to between 2017 and 2020). Libraries came from multiplex PCR. The data were produced on an Illumina HiSeq 2000. The TCR beta CDR3 regions were amplified from the RNA transcripts. For the first round of RT-PCR on the TCR CDR3, the HTBI primer set was used together with the Qiagen OneStep RT-PCR kit. Using fastp at Q25 and MiXCR, TCRdb reprocessed the public reads and kept productive beta chains. Rows with one shared CDR3 protein collapse into an entry with the most common genes and DNA. Recorded for this sample are a few hundred thousand distinct CDR3 sequences; 20% to 25% of them occurred a single time. The top ten clonotypes cover more than 60% of the sample. Input material: blood. All receptors come from a man aged 45 to 65 with Graves' hyperthyroidism.

The chain is built from TRBV11-2 and TRBJ2-7, with a tentative D call TRBD1 (5 bases). The ends were cut back, 1 base at V and 4 bases at J, with 11 bases in the middle. The CDR3 contains 14 residues. Germline V lookup: CDR1 SGHAT, CDR2 FQNNGV. The CDR3 region has the DNA TGTGCCAGCAGCTTAGGGGGCACTCGTTACGAGCAGTACTTC. This encodes CASSLGGTRYEQYF. Full variable domain (outside the CDR3, taken from reference TRBV11-2 and TRBJ2-7): EAGVAQSPRYKIIEKRQSVAFWCNPISGHATLYWYQQILGQGPKLLIQFQNNGVVDDSQLPKDRFSAERLKGVDSTLKIQPAKLEDSAVYLCASSLGGTRYEQYFGPGTRLTVT.

Details on this clonotype: Just one base apart from a much larger clone, this may be a read error. V is TRBV2 and J is TRBJ1-5; tentative D call: TRBD1 (5 bases). The CDR3 loop spans 15 amino acids. Germline V gene lookup returns CDR1 SNHLY and CDR2 FYNNEI. The CDR3 nucleotides are TGTGCCGGCAGTGAGGGACGGACTTTGCATCAGCCCCAGCATTTT. This gives the protein CAGSEGRTLHQPQHF.

This clonotype has a handful of counts. This sequence joins TRBV3-1 and TRBJ1-2; D not certain. The CDR3 contains 11 residues. Trimming stripped 3 bases from V and 4 bases from J, with 3 bases between. Germline loops: CDR1 LGHDT, CDR2 YNNKEL (reference sequence). CDR3 DNA sequence: TGTGCCAGCAGCCAGATCTATGGCTACACCTTC. Encoded protein: CASSQIYGYTF.

This clonotype came up many times. The rearrangement links TRBV20-1 to TRBJ2-1; 7 bases are a match to TRBD2. Looked up from germline, CDR1 is DFQATT and CDR2 is SNEGSKA (reference sequence). J was trimmed by 7 bases and V by 3 bases; bases with no gene match: 3. The CDR3 contains 12 residues. DNA for the CDR3: TGCAGTGCTAGCGGGAGGAGGAATGAGCAGTTCTTC. Translating gives CSASGRRNEQFF.

V is TRBV7-9 and J is TRBJ2-7; 7 bases match TRBD1. V lost 5 bases and J lost 7; bases outside the gene matches: 11. This CDR3 has 14 residues. Germline V gene data show CDR1 as SEHNR and CDR2 as FQNEAQ (reference sequence). CDR3 loop: CASSPSGTAQEQYF. CDR3 DNA: TGTGCCAGCAGCCCCTCCGGGACAGCCCAAGAGCAGTACTTC.

The chain employs TRBV27 and TRBJ2-7; 10 nucleotides agree with TRBD1. Germline CDR1 and CDR2: MNHEY and SMNVEV (reference sequence). This CDR3 has 15 amino acids. V was pared by 5 bases and J by 0 bases, with 4 bases of the junction left unmatched. Here the CDR3 DNA reads TGTGCCAGCAGTACGTGGACAGGGGGCTCCTACGAGCAGTACTTC. Amino acid sequence: CASSTWTGGSYEQYF.

This clonotype was seen many times. In DNA, the CDR3 is TGTGCCAGCAGCTTCCGTAGCGGGAGGGCCGAGAATGAGCAGTTCTTC. It yields the protein CASSFRSGRAENEQFF. J is TRBJ2-1 and V is TRBV11-3; TRBD2 aligns across 11 bases. The CDR3 runs to 16 residues. V shed 3 bases and J 7 bases; nucleotides not matched to a gene: 8. The germline gives CDR1 SGHNT, CDR2 YENEEA. Filled out from reference TRBV11-3 and TRBJ2-1, the complete variable domain reads EAGVVQSPRYKIIEKKQPVAFWCNPISGHNTLYWYLQNLGQGPELLIRYENEEAVDDSQLPKDRFSAERLKGVDSTLKIQPAELGDSAVYLCASSFRSGRAENEQFFGPGTRLTVL.

This clonotype was recorded a few times. The J gene is TRBJ2-5, the V gene TRBV27; TRBD1 aligns across 7 bases. The CDR3 is 16 amino acids. After removal of 5 bases from V and 0 bases from J, the junction contained 9 bases not matched to a gene. Germline values: CDR1 MNHEY, CDR2 SMNVEV (reference sequence). CDR3 loop: CASSAEGQMYQETQYF. CDR3 bases: TGTGCCAGCAGTGCTGAGGGACAGATGTACCAAGAGACCCAGTACTTC.

This clonotype was observed at least ten times. The chain combines TRBV27 with TRBJ2-7; D not resolved. Germline V gene data show CDR1 as MNHEY and CDR2 as SMNVEV (reference sequence). This CDR3 comprises 11 residues. Between the trimmed V and J ends, which lost 3 bases and 6 bases, there was a span of 6 bases. Written as DNA, the CDR3 is TGTGCCAGCAGTTTTCGAGGCGAGCAGTACTTC. Its translation is CASSFRGEQYF.

In nucleotides, the CDR3 is TGTGCCAGCAGTTCATACCGGGACGGTAGATGGGGTGAGCAGTTCTTC. This codes for CASSSYRDGRWGEQFF. This chain links TRBV12-3 or TRBV12-4 with TRBJ2-1; TRBD1 or TRBD2 may be the D gene (5 bases each). The CDR3 is 16 residues long. Between the trimmed V and J ends, which lost 4 bases and 9 bases, there was a span of 22 bases.

The V gene is TRBV7-9, the J gene TRBJ2-3; the match to TRBD2 covers 15 bases. CDR1 is SEHNR, CDR2 FQNEAQ, per germline (reference sequence). The CDR3 is 18 residues long. The V and J ends lost 5 bases and 0 bases, in that order; junction bases with no gene match: 6. Here the CDR3 reads CASSLGLAGGVSTDTQYF. In DNA form, the CDR3 reads TGTGCCAGCAGCCTGGGACTAGCGGGAGGCGTCAGCACAGATACGCAGTATTTT.

The chain couples TRBV5-1 to TRBJ2-1; 9 bases are a match to TRBD1. V lost 4 bases to trimming and J lost 5 bases; unmatched junction nucleotides: 13. CDR1 is SGHRS, CDR2 YFSETQ, per germline. The CDR3 runs 17 residues. The CDR3 bases are TGCGCCAGCAGCCCGGGACAGGGAACTGTCGAAAACAATGAGCAGTTCTTC. Encoded protein: CASSPGQGTVENNEQFF.

The J gene is TRBJ2-7, the V gene TRBV27; D ambiguous. V was trimmed by 2 bases and J by 5 bases, leaving 10 bases between them. The CDR3 extends over 13 amino acids. The germline V gene has CDR1 MNHEY and CDR2 SMNVEV (reference sequence). CDR3: CASSLRRSNEQYF. In DNA, the CDR3 is TGTGCCAGCAGTTTAAGGCGGAGTAACGAGCAGTACTTC.

V gene TRBV6-1 combines with J gene TRBJ2-7; D is perhaps TRBD2 (5 bases). The CDR3 covers 14 residues. Germline-derived CDR1 and CDR2 are MNHNS and SASEGT. V was trimmed by 7 bases and J by 4 bases, leaving 17 bases between them. CDR3 DNA: TGTGCCAGCACCCCGGTGGGGAGTTCGTACGAGCAGTACTTC. It encodes CASTPVGSSYEQYF.

As concerns this clonotype: The missing conserved phenylalanine or tryptophan at the end of this CDR3 makes a read error likely. V gene TRBV12-3 or TRBV12-4 combines with J gene TRBJ2-5; no reliable D call. Trimming removed 6 bases from V and 4 bases from J, with 9 bases in between. This CDR3 region has 12 residues. The CDR3 is CASSPERETQYL. CDR3 sequence (DNA): TGTGCCAGCAGCCCTGAGAGAGAGACCCAGTACCTC.

The table lists this clonotype with a few counts. The chain has TRBV29-1 and TRBJ2-3; TRBD1 might be the D (5 bases). The CDR3 sequence is 16 residues long. Trimming stripped 2 bases from V and 0 bases from J, with 15 bases between. Germline V gene data show CDR1 as SQVTM and CDR2 as ANQGSEA. The CDR3 nucleotides read TGCAGCGTTGAATTGGTTGGGGCAGGGAGCACAGATACGCAGTATTTT. Protein product: CSVELVGAGSTDTQYF.

This clonotype was counted only a few times. This rearrangement joins TRBV5-1 to TRBJ2-2; the D is unclear. CDR1 SGHRS and CDR2 YFSETQ come from the germline V gene. V shed 0 bases and J shed 0 bases, with 9 bases lying between them. This CDR3 is built from 16 residues. CDR3 region: CASSLEAASNTGELFF. The CDR3 coding sequence is TGCGCCAGCAGCTTGGAGGCAGCGTCGAACACCGGGGAGCTGTTTTTT.

This clonotype has only a few counts. This rearrangement joins TRBV6-1 to TRBJ2-7; D call uncertain. The CDR3 runs 13 residues. The germline V gene encodes CDR1 MNHNS and CDR2 SASEGT. V was trimmed by 8 bases and J by 2 bases, leaving 13 bases between them. In nucleotides, the CDR3 is TGTGCCAGCGCGGCGCAGCCGACCTACGAGCAGTACTTC. Amino acids: CASAAQPTYEQYF.

This clonotype was recorded many times. The V call is TRBV28, the J call TRBJ2-7; the D is unclear. The germline V gene has CDR1 MDHEN and CDR2 SYDVKM. The CDR3 is 12 amino acids. V was clipped by 4 bases and J by 3 bases, with 7 bases between them. The CDR3 spells CASSSEVYEQYF. The CDR3 nucleotides read TGTGCCAGCAGTTCTGAAGTCTACGAGCAGTACTTC.

V and J are TRBV2 and TRBJ2-1; 8 nucleotides agree with TRBD1. V lost 6 bases to trimming and J lost 5 bases; unmatched junction nucleotides: 12. CDR1 is SNHLY and CDR2 is FYNNEI in the germline V gene. The CDR3 sequence is 16 residues long. DNA for the CDR3: TGTGCCAGCAGGGTACGGACAGGGTTTAGGAACAATGAGCAGTTCTTC. This codes for CASRVRTGFRNNEQFF.

Only a few counts were recorded for this clonotype. The chain joins TRBV12-3 or TRBV12-4 to TRBJ1-1; D unclear. CDR3 length: 14 residues. Trimming took off 2 bases at V and 4 bases at J, with 11 bases between the two ends. This chain's CDR3 is CASSLPGSVTEAFF. The CDR3 DNA sequence: TGTGCCAGCAGTTTACCGGGGTCGGTCACTGAAGCTTTCTTT.

This clonotype was observed a few times. The chain carries TRBV6-1 and TRBJ1-2, with TRBD1 matching over 7 bases. This CDR3 region has 13 residues. Germline values: CDR1 MNHNS, CDR2 SASEGT. V lost 10 bases to trimming and J lost 3 bases; unmatched junction nucleotides: 8. CDR3 coding DNA: TGTGCCACCTATACAGGGGAGCACTATGGCTACACCTTC. Amino acids: CATYTGEHYGYTF.

This clonotype was detected a few times. This chain connects TRBV3-1 to TRBJ2-7, with 14 positions matching TRBD2. This CDR3 region has 18 residues. CDR1 is LGHDT and CDR2 is YNNKEL in the germline V gene (reference sequence). With 3 bases clipped from V and 7 bases from J, the junction kept 14 bases outside the gene matches. The chain's CDR3 is CASSHAVPGLAGAFEQYF. CDR3 DNA: TGTGCCAGCAGCCATGCCGTCCCGGGACTAGCGGGAGCGTTTGAGCAGTACTTC.

V usage is TRBV15 and J usage is TRBJ2-7; D might be TRBD2 (5 bases). The CDR3 is made up of 14 amino acids. Per germline, CDR1 LNHNV and CDR2 YYDKDF (reference sequence). Trimming removed 1 base from V and 5 bases from J, with 12 bases in between. CDR3 sequence: CATSRANGGDEQYF. CDR3 nucleotides: TGTGCCACCAGCAGAGCGAACGGAGGTGACGAGCAGTACTTC.

This clonotype was counted ten times or more. This rearrangement joins TRBV3-1 to TRBJ2-7; TRBD2 is a possible D gene (6 bases). The CDR3 consists of 12 residues. Germline V gives CDR1 LGHDT, CDR2 YNNKEL (reference sequence). V was shortened by 6 bases and J by 5 bases, with 11 bases between the two germline ends. CDR3 protein: CASSRGTNEQYF. CDR3 nucleotides: TGTGCCAGCAGTCGGGGGACGAACGAGCAGTACTTC.

This clonotype was seen a few times. The chain combines TRBV5-1 with TRBJ2-1; TRBD2 matches 8 bases. The germline V gene encodes CDR1 SGHRS and CDR2 YFSETQ. The CDR3 extends over 14 amino acids. Losses at the gene ends were 5 bases for V and 5 bases for J; bases not matched to a gene: 6. CDR3 sequence reads: CASRTSAANNEQFF. CDR3 DNA: TGCGCCAGCAGGACTAGCGCAGCGAACAATGAGCAGTTCTTC.